Each of the 27 T cell receptor beta chains below was sequenced from the same sample in a study of T cells in women clearing cervical HPV infection. Data came from immunoSEQ multiplex PCR; TCRdb stores just in-frame clones and leaves some out. In all, the sample yields around 30,000 clones. The sample comprised blood buffy coat. These receptors came from a woman between 18 and 75 years old with a cervical HPV16 infection that either progressed to CIN3+ or cleared (not recorded which).

Notes on this clone: The read ends 3 residues shy of where the CDR3 ends; the end is completed using the germline J gene. This chain links TRBV20-1 with TRBJ2-5; 7 bases fit TRBD1. CDR1 and CDR2 from the germline V gene are DFQATT and SNEGSKA (reference sequence). The CDR3 runs 15 residues. After removal of 3 bases from V and 5 bases from J, the junction contained 12 bases not matched to a gene. CDR3 in amino acids: CSASGARDSLETQYF. The sequenced CDR3 bases are TGCAGTGCTAGTGGCGCCCGGGACAGTCTGGAGACC.

For this clone: Coverage ceases 3 residues before the CDR3 finishes, and the germline J gene fills in the end. This chain uses TRBV19 with TRBJ2-3; TRBD1 matches 8 bases. CDR1 and CDR2 from the germline V gene are LNHDA and SQIVND (reference sequence). Trimming at V came to 4 bases and at J to 5 bases, leaving 11 bases not matched to a gene. The CDR3 contains 16 residues. CDR3 sequence reads: CASSRTPGQVQDTQYF. The CDR3 DNA, read in part, is TGTGCCAGTAGTAGAACTCCGGGACAGGTTCAAGATACG.

The CDR3 bases that were read are TGTGCCAGCAGCTTGGCCGGGGACATCCAAGAGACC. Its translation is CASSLAGDIQET. The CDR3, in full, reads CASSLAGDIQETQYF. This rearrangement joins TRBV5-5 to TRBJ2-5; a possible D gene is TRBD1 (6 bases). The observed sequence ends 3 residues before the CDR3 terminus, with the missing tail filled in from the germline J gene. Deletions cut 0 bases from V and 1 base from J, with 10 bases between. CDR3 size: 15 residues. Germline V lookup: CDR1 SGHKS, CDR2 YYEKEE (reference sequence).

Notes on this clone: The read terminates 3 residues before the CDR3 end, so the remaining end is supplied by the germline J gene. The chain carries TRBV12-3 or TRBV12-4 and TRBJ1-2; the D gene is possibly TRBD1 (6 bases). V lost 9 bases to trimming and J lost 4 bases, with 12 bases between them. CDR3 length: 12 amino acids. The CDR3 DNA, read in part, is TGTGCCAGTTTAGGGGGGGGCTATGGC. It is translated as CASLGGGYG. The full CDR3 protein is CASLGGGYGYTF.

As regards this clone: The read ends 3 residues shy of where the CDR3 ends; the end is completed using the germline J gene. J is TRBJ2-3 and V is TRBV20-1; D is undetermined. The CDR3 contains 14 residues. Per the germline V gene, CDR1 is DFQATT and CDR2 is SNEGSKA (reference sequence). The CDR3 spells CSARRTGLRETQYF. CDR3 bases read: TGCAGTGCTAGGCGTACCGGGTTGAGAGAGACG.

In the case of this clone: The read gets to within 3 residues of the CDR3 end, and the germline J gene fills in the rest. The chain couples TRBV12-5 to TRBJ2-7; TRBD1 aligns across 9 bases. CDR1 is LGHNT, CDR2 FRNRAP, per germline. The V segment lost 2 bases and the J segment 2 bases; nucleotides outside the gene matches: 13. The CDR3 has 18 residues. The CDR3 DNA, read in part, is TGTGCTAGTGGTTTGCCCCGACCGGGACAGGGATATACCTACGAG. As protein: CASGLPRPGQGYTYE. The complete CDR3 sequence is CASGLPRPGQGYTYEQYF.

Concerning this clone itself: The CDR3 goes on 3 residues after the read ends, and that part is filled in from the germline J gene. This chain links TRBV7-2 with TRBJ2-5, with D possibly TRBD2 on 5 matching bases. CDR3 length equals 14 residues. V was trimmed by 5 bases and J by 2 bases, leaving 12 bases between them. Germline V lookup: CDR1 SGHTA, CDR2 FQGNSA. The CDR3 reads CASSARLAQETQYF. Partial CDR3 DNA: TGTGCCAGCAGCGCCCGGCTAGCACAAGAGACC.

CDR3 DNA, as far as it was read: TGCGCCAGCGGGGAACAGGGAGGGTCCTACGAG. Translation gives CASGEQGGSYE. The full CDR3 protein is CASGEQGGSYEQYF. The chain links TRBV5-1 to TRBJ2-7; tentatively, D is TRBD2 (7 bases). Coverage ceases 3 residues before the CDR3 finishes, and the germline J gene fills in the end. The CDR3 is 14 residues long. Germline V gene data show CDR1 as SGHRS and CDR2 as YFSETQ. Trimming pared 7 bases from V and 1 base from J, leaving 15 bases between.

As for this clone: A junction boundary mismatches the germline segment, possibly from a read error. The sequence runs out 3 residues before the end of the CDR3; the remainder is reconstructed from the germline J gene. The V gene is TRBV4-2, the J gene TRBJ1-6, with D tentatively TRBD1 (6 bases). The CDR3 covers 15 residues. The germline V gene has CDR1 LGHNA and CDR2 YNFKEQ. The CDR3 reads CASSQEEGQNSPLHF. The covered CDR3 bases are TGCGCCAGCAGCCAAGAAGAGGGACAAAATTCACCC.

As regards this clone: Read data end 3 residues before the CDR3 end; the end is taken from the germline J gene. This chain joins TRBV30 and TRBJ1-2; D gene uncertain. CDR1 and CDR2 (germline): GTSNPN, SVGIG (reference sequence). This CDR3 region has 14 residues. The CDR3 sequence: CAWSRGGPVYDYTF. CDR3 DNA, as far as it was read: TGTGCCTGGAGTCGCGGAGGTCCCGTCTACGAC.

A remark on this clone: The read falls 3 residues short of the CDR3 end, and the missing part is taken from the germline J gene. This rearrangement joins TRBV7-2 to TRBJ2-7; 8 bases align to TRBD2. The CDR3 covers 13 residues. V lost 8 bases to trimming and J lost 4 bases; unmatched junction nucleotides: 7. Looked up from germline, CDR1 is SGHTA and CDR2 is FQGNSA. The CDR3 reads CASRDSGGYEQYF. The sequenced CDR3 bases are TGTGCCAGCCGAGACTCGGGGGGGTACGAG.

As to this clone: The CDR3 end lies 3 residues beyond the end of the read and is filled in from the germline J gene. The V and J genes are TRBV18 and TRBJ1-2, with 10 bases aligning to TRBD1. Germline assignment: CDR1 KGHSH and CDR2 LQKENI. CDR3 size: 15 residues. Partial CDR3 DNA: TGTGCCAGCTCACCAGGACAGGGGGAGATGGTCGAC. Protein: CASSPGQGEMVD. The entire CDR3 protein reads CASSPGQGEMVDYTF.

As regards this clone: Read sequence stops 3 residues before the CDR3 end, and the germline J gene provides the missing end. The chain joins TRBV6-2 or TRBV6-3 to TRBJ2-2; 7 positions agree with TRBD2. The CDR3 sequence is 17 residues long. The V and J ends lost 0 bases and 0 bases, in that order; junction bases with no gene match: 4. Looked up from germline, CDR1 is MNHEY and CDR2 is SVGEGT. CDR3 sequence: CASSYSRGFANTGELFF. CDR3 DNA, as far as it was read: TGTGCCAGCAGTTACTCGCGGGGGTTCGCGAACACCGGGGAG.

Worth noting for this clone: The read comes to an end 3 residues before the CDR3 does, leaving the germline J gene to fill in the end. J is TRBJ1-2 and V is TRBV30, with D possibly matching TRBD1 (5 bases). Trimming removed 2 bases at V and 4 bases at J, with 14 bases between. From germline, CDR1 is GTSNPN and CDR2 SVGIG (reference sequence). CDR3 size: 14 residues. The part of the CDR3 DNA that was read is TGTGCCTGGAGTTTGGACACCGTTCCCTATGGC. Encoded protein: CAWSLDTVPYG. In full, the CDR3 reads CAWSLDTVPYGYTF.

About this clone: The junction and the germline gene differ at one end; a read error may be behind it. The read ends 3 residues early relative to the CDR3; the germline J gene fills the gap. The V gene is TRBV7-9, the J gene TRBJ2-3; maybe TRBD2 (7 bases). The germline V gene encodes CDR1 SEHNR and CDR2 FQNEAQ (reference sequence). The CDR3 consists of 15 residues. The CDR3 spells CASSLLRGPGDAQYF. The sequenced CDR3 bases are TGTGCCAGCAGCTTATTGCGGGGGCCTGGAGATGCG.

Turning to this clone: The CDR3 goes on 3 residues after the read ends, and that part is filled in from the germline J gene. V usage is TRBV18 and J usage is TRBJ2-1; the D gene is possibly TRBD1 (6 bases). Trimming shortened V by 6 bases and J by 4 bases, and 13 bases separated the two germline ends. Looked up from germline, CDR1 is KGHSH and CDR2 is LQKENI. The CDR3 has 14 residues. The sequenced part of the CDR3 DNA is TGTGCCAGCTCCCAACAGGGCGAGTACAATGAG. Protein product: CASSQQGEYNE. The entire CDR3 protein is CASSQQGEYNEQFF.

On this clone itself: The read stops 3 residues short of the end of the CDR3; the missing end is completed from the germline J gene. The chain is built from TRBV18 and TRBJ1-1; 7 nucleotides agree with TRBD1. The CDR3 consists of 14 residues. Germline trimming cut 4 bases from V and 2 bases from J; bases unmatched to any gene: 4. Germline CDR1 KGHSH, CDR2 LQKENI. The CDR3 bases that were read are TGTGCCAGCTCACGGGGGGACAGTAACACTGAA. Translating it yields CASSRGDSNTE. The whole CDR3 sequence is CASSRGDSNTEAFF. The full variable domain, its missing parts supplied by reference TRBV18 and TRBJ1-1, is NAGVMQNPRHLVRRRGQEARLRCSPMKGHSHVYWYRQLPEEGLKFMVYLQKENIIDESGMPKERFSAEFPKEGPSILRIQQVVRGDSAAYFCASSRGDSNTEAFFGQGTRLTVV.

For this clone: Read sequence stops 3 residues before the CDR3 end, and the germline J gene provides the missing end. Within the sample, other DNA sequences also encode this same CDR3. This chain uses TRBV18 with TRBJ1-3, with 8 positions matching TRBD1. V lost 0 bases to trimming and J lost 1 base; unmatched junction nucleotides: 8. The germline gives CDR1 KGHSH, CDR2 LQKENI. The CDR3 is 18 amino acids. CDR3 bases read: TGTGCCAGCTCACCACCGTTGGGACAGGCTTTTTCTGGAAACACC. Protein sequence: CASSPPLGQAFSGNT. The full CDR3 protein is CASSPPLGQAFSGNTIYF.

CDR3 DNA, as far as it was read: TGTGCCAGCAGCAGGCTAGCGGGGGGGAGCCACAATGAG. Translated: CASSRLAGGSHNE. The whole CDR3 sequence is CASSRLAGGSHNEQFF. V gene TRBV7-8 combines with J gene TRBJ2-1, with 12 bases identical to TRBD2. The CDR3 end lies 3 residues beyond the end of the read and is filled in from the germline J gene. Germline values: CDR1 SGHVS, CDR2 FQNEAQ. This CDR3 comprises 16 residues. J gave up 5 bases and V 5 bases, and 7 bases lay outside the gene matches.

Notes on this clone: The read stops 3 residues short of the end of the CDR3; the missing end is completed from the germline J gene. The rearrangement links TRBV19 to TRBJ2-2; the D is unclear. Germline CDR1 LNHDA, CDR2 SQIVND (reference sequence). This CDR3 region has 14 residues. V was pared by 3 bases and J by 0 bases, with 5 bases between. CDR3 sequence: CASSILANTGELFF. CDR3 bases read: TGTGCCAGTAGTATCCTCGCGAACACCGGGGAG. Using reference TRBV19 and TRBJ2-2 for the parts outside the CDR3, the full variable domain is DGGITQSPKYLFRKEGQNVTLSCEQNLNHDAMYWYRQDPGQGLRLIYYSQIVNDFQKGDIAEGYSVSREKKESFPLTVTSAQKNPTAFYLCASSILANTGELFFGEGSRLTVL.

A note on this clone: The read finishes 3 residues shy of the CDR3 end, and the germline J gene is used to complete it. This rearrangement joins TRBV14 to TRBJ2-7, with 9 bases fitting TRBD1. Germline V CDR1 and CDR2: SGHDN, FVKESK. V lost 3 bases, J lost 3 bases, and 6 bases stayed unmatched. The CDR3 runs to 15 residues. The covered CDR3 bases are TGTGCCAGCAGCCATACGGGACAGGGTTTCTACGAG. Protein sequence: CASSHTGQGFYE. Given in full, the CDR3 is CASSHTGQGFYEQYF.

Regarding this clone: With the read ending 3 residues before the CDR3 end, the germline J gene is used to fill in that end. This chain joins TRBV20-1 and TRBJ2-7; no firm D call. The CDR3 extends over 13 amino acids. The V and J ends lost 1 base and 2 bases respectively, with 9 bases between them. Looked up from germline, CDR1 is DFQATT and CDR2 is SNEGSKA (reference sequence). The part of the CDR3 DNA that was read is TGCAGTGCTAGAGGGGCAGATCCCTACGAG. Translation gives CSARGADPYE. The whole CDR3 reads CSARGADPYEQYF.

About this clone: The read finishes 3 residues shy of the CDR3 end, and the germline J gene is used to complete it. V is TRBV19 and J is TRBJ1-5, with TRBD1 as a possible D gene (6 bases). This CDR3 contains 13 residues. Between the trimmed V and J ends, which lost 7 bases and 7 bases, there was a span of 14 bases. Germline CDR1 and CDR2: LNHDA and SQIVND (reference sequence). The sequenced part of the CDR3 DNA is TGTGCCAGTAAACAGGGAACTGGCCAGCCC. This translates into CASKQGTGQP. The whole CDR3 region reads CASKQGTGQPQHF.

On this clone: The missing CDR3 end, 3 residues past where the read stops, is filled in from the germline J gene. This chain uses TRBV29-1 with TRBJ2-5, with unresolved D. V was trimmed by 3 bases and J by 5 bases, leaving 13 bases between them. CDR3 length: 13 amino acids. Germline values: CDR1 SQVTM, CDR2 ANQGSEA. The DNA read from the CDR3 is TGCAGCGTTGATTGGTCCAAGAGGGAGACC. Protein product: CSVDWSKRET. The complete CDR3 reads CSVDWSKRETQYF.

Worth noting for this clone: Coverage ceases 3 residues before the CDR3 finishes, and the germline J gene fills in the end. V is TRBV28 and J is TRBJ2-1; 8 bases align to TRBD1. This CDR3 contains 13 residues. With V trimmed by 3 bases and J by 8 bases, 3 bases remained unmatched. Germline CDR1 and CDR2: MDHEN and SYDVKM. The sequenced part of the CDR3 DNA is TGTGCCAGCAGTTTGCAGGGGGCTTATGAG. Residues: CASSLQGAYE. The CDR3 reads in full as CASSLQGAYEQFF.

On this clone itself: The read terminates 3 residues before the CDR3 end, so the remaining end is supplied by the germline J gene. The chain joins TRBV30 to TRBJ1-2; 7 bases agree with TRBD1. Germline V lookup: CDR1 GTSNPN, CDR2 SVGIG (reference sequence). The CDR3 runs to 14 residues. With 1 base clipped from V and 4 bases from J, the junction kept 6 bases outside the gene matches. CDR3 DNA (partial): TGTGCCTGGAGTGCCGAACAGGGGATCTATGGC. Translating gives CAWSAEQGIYG. The whole CDR3 protein reads CAWSAEQGIYGYTF. The full variable domain, rest sourced from reference TRBV30 and TRBJ1-2, is SQTIHQWPATLVQPVGSPLSLECTVEGTSNPNLYWYRQAAGRGLQLLFYSVGIGQISSEVPQNLSASRPQDRQFILSSKKLLLSDSGFYLCAWSAEQGIYGYTFGSGTRLTVV.

A remark on this clone: The read ends 3 residues shy of where the CDR3 ends; the end is completed using the germline J gene. The J gene is TRBJ2-4, the V gene TRBV6-1; a weak D match, TRBD2 (6 bases). CDR1 is MNHNS, CDR2 SASEGT, per germline. CDR3 length: 12 amino acids. The CDR3 bases that were read are TGTGCCAGCAGTGAACGGGGGACGGGT. This sequence encodes CASSERGTG. The full CDR3 is CASSERGTGQYF.